These 21 T cell receptor beta chains were all obtained from the same sample, sequenced in a study of T cell clones after liver transplantation. TCRdb's table, derived via immunoSEQ multiplex PCR, lists solely in-frame clones and lacks some. Found here are tens of thousands of clones, about four fifths of them singletons; the top ten hold approximately 0.8%. This specimen consisted of CD4+ T cells from blood, obtained 12 months after liver transplant. These receptors all come from a human patient who received a liver transplant. Some T cells may be provided by the graft donor.

The genes are TRBV28 and TRBJ1-1; maybe TRBD1 (6 bases). With 8 bases removed from V and 1 base from J, the gap between germline ends came to 11 bases. Per the germline V gene, CDR1 is MDHEN and CDR2 is SYDVKM. The CDR3 totals 13 residues. The CDR3 protein is CASLGAGNTEAFF. Here the CDR3 DNA reads TGTGCCAGCCTGGGGGCAGGGAACACTGAAGCTTTCTTT.

This chain's CDR3 is CASSKTGAYGYTF. CDR3 nucleotide sequence: TGTGCCAGCAGCAAGACAGGGGCCTATGGCTACACCTTC. The chain is built from TRBV28 and TRBJ1-2, with TRBD1 matching over 8 bases. Germline-derived CDR1 and CDR2 are MDHEN and SYDVKM. CDR3 length equals 13 residues. With V trimmed by 6 bases and J by 4 bases, 4 bases remained unmatched.

V and J are TRBV5-1 and TRBJ1-2; possibly TRBD1 for D (6 bases). CDR1 and CDR2 from the germline V gene are SGHRS and YFSETQ. The CDR3 is 13 residues long. Deletions cut 4 bases from V and 1 base from J, with 8 bases between. CDR3 in DNA: TGCGCCAGCAGCCCAGGGGTTAACTATGGCTACACCTTC. It specifies CASSPGVNYGYTF.

The chain joins TRBV2 to TRBJ2-3; no firm D call. Germline V CDR1 and CDR2: SNHLY, FYNNEI. This CDR3 spans 14 amino acids. Trimming took off 7 bases at V and 1 base at J, with 12 bases between the two ends. The CDR3 coding sequence is TGTGCCAGCATACCTGGTACAGGCACAGATACGCAGTATTTT. Translated, it gives CASIPGTGTDTQYF.

V gene TRBV6-5 combines with J gene TRBJ2-7; no clear D. Trimming took 5 bases from V and 0 from J, leaving 14 bases between them. Germline V gene lookup returns CDR1 MNHEY and CDR2 SVGAGI. The CDR3 length is 15 residues. The CDR3 region is CASSKTPTSSYEQYF. Here the CDR3 DNA reads TGTGCCAGCAGTAAGACCCCGACTTCCTCCTACGAGCAGTACTTC.

With regard to this clone: This CDR3 is also generated by other DNA sequences in the sample. The CDR3 DNA sequence: TGTGCCAGCAGCTTAAGTCCCCAAGAGACCCAGTACTTC. Its translation: CASSLSPQETQYF. The V gene is TRBV7-2, the J gene TRBJ2-5, with D unclear. The CDR3 consists of 13 residues. V dropped 2 bases and J dropped 1 base, with 5 bases sitting between them. Germline loops: CDR1 SGHTA, CDR2 FQGNSA.

The J gene is TRBJ2-5, the V gene TRBV5-1, with a tentative D call TRBD2 (6 bases). This CDR3 is 15 amino acids long. Germline V gene sequence: CDR1 SGHRS, CDR2 YFSETQ. The V end lost 5 bases, the J end lost 4 bases, and 18 bases lay between the germline ends. The CDR3 loop reads CASSKVNQGGETQYF. In nucleotides, the CDR3 is TGCGCCAGCAGTAAAGTTAATCAGGGAGGAGAGACCCAGTACTTC.

The J gene is TRBJ1-2, the V gene TRBV30, with D perhaps matching TRBD1 (5 bases). The V end was cut by 0 bases, the J end by 6 bases, with 11 bases between. The CDR3 is 13 residues long. The germline V gene has CDR1 GTSNPN and CDR2 SVGIG (reference sequence). CDR3 nucleotide sequence: TGTGCCTGGAGTGTAGGGTGGGGGGATGGCTACACCTTC. Its protein is CAWSVGWGDGYTF.

The chain carries TRBV6-5 and TRBJ1-1; 9 bases are a match to TRBD1. The ends lost 5 bases at V and 5 bases at J; junction bases unmatched: 9. CDR1 and CDR2 from the germline V gene are MNHEY and SVGAGI. The CDR3 is 15 amino acids. For the CDR3, the DNA is TGTGCCAGCAGTAACACACAGGGGGCTCGGACTGAAGCTTTCTTT. It encodes CASSNTQGARTEAFF.

The chain combines TRBV5-1 with TRBJ1-2; D gene ambiguous. V shed 4 bases and J shed 4 bases, with 23 bases lying between them. Germline CDR1 is SGHRS and CDR2 is YFSETQ. The CDR3 runs 17 residues. DNA of the CDR3: TGCGCCAGCAGCCAGGATCCCGACAAGATTCAGTCCTATGGCTACACCTTC. Translation gives CASSQDPDKIQSYGYTF.

This clone was detected only a few times. The V call is TRBV10-1, the J call TRBJ1-2; D not certain. There are 13 residues in the CDR3. Germline CDR1 and CDR2: WNHNN and SYGVQD (reference sequence). V was shortened by 0 bases and J by 6 bases, with 8 bases between the two germline ends. The CDR3 is CASSESIRDGYTF. The DNA for the CDR3 is TGCGCCAGCAGTGAGTCGATAAGGGATGGCTACACCTTC.

The CDR3 sequence: CASSQAAGATEAFF. In DNA form, the CDR3 reads TGTGCCAGCAGCCAGGCCGCAGGGGCGACTGAAGCTTTCTTT. The chain couples TRBV16 to TRBJ1-1; D might be TRBD1 (6 bases). Germline-derived CDR1 and CDR2 are KGHSY and FQNENV. The CDR3 sequence is 14 residues long. V lost 3 bases and J lost 5, with 13 bases in between.

The chain uses TRBV7-2 and TRBJ2-1; possibly TRBD1 for D (6 bases). The CDR3 spans 11 residues. V was shortened by 5 bases and J by 11 bases, with 10 bases between the two germline ends. Germline-derived CDR1 and CDR2 are SGHTA and FQGNSA. CDR3 sequence: CASSQGGQQFF. The CDR3 DNA sequence: TGTGCCAGCAGCCAAGGGGGTCAGCAGTTCTTC.

This chain joins TRBV19 and TRBJ1-4; D not certain. Per the germline V gene, CDR1 is LNHDA and CDR2 is SQIVND (reference sequence). V lost 11 bases and J lost 0, with 19 bases in between. The CDR3 consists of 16 residues. The DNA for the CDR3 is TGTGCCTCCAGTCTGGGAGGAACGGCAACTAATGAAAAACTGTTTTTT. The encoded protein is CASSLGGTATNEKLFF.

V is TRBV6-1 and J is TRBJ2-3, with D perhaps TRBD1 or TRBD2 (5 bases each). This CDR3 has 13 residues. Trimming took off 5 bases at V and 5 bases at J, with 11 bases between the two ends. CDR1 MNHNS and CDR2 SASEGT come from the germline V gene. CDR3 nucleotides: TGTGCCAGCAGTTGGGACGGCAAAGATACGCAGTATTTT. It specifies CASSWDGKDTQYF.

The chain links TRBV28 to TRBJ1-2; D unclear. There are 14 residues in the CDR3. Germline V gene sequence: CDR1 MDHEN, CDR2 SYDVKM. The V gene lost 4 bases and the J gene lost 12 bases, with 21 bases spanning the gap. The CDR3: CASSSPPSAGADTF. CDR3 nucleotide sequence: TGTGCCAGCAGTTCCCCGCCCTCCGCAGGCGCCGACACCTTC.

The chain carries TRBV7-9 and TRBJ1-2, with 8 nucleotides matching TRBD1. The CDR3 extends over 13 amino acids. Trimming removed 6 bases from V and 7 bases from J; junction bases left unmatched: 7. The germline CDR1 and CDR2 sequences are SEHNR and FQNEAQ (reference sequence). The CDR3 nucleotides are TGTGCCAGCAGTCATACAGGGGGTGGTGGCTACACCTTC. It codes for CASSHTGGGGYTF.

A remark on this clone: Other DNA sequences in this specimen translate into the identical CDR3. The V and J genes are TRBV5-1 and TRBJ2-3; 11 bases fit TRBD2. The CDR3 extends over 14 amino acids. From germline, CDR1 is SGHRS and CDR2 YFSETQ. Trimming at V came to 3 bases and at J to 5 bases, leaving 2 bases not matched to a gene. The CDR3 DNA follows: TGCGCCAGCAGCTCCGGGACTAGCGGAGATACGCAGTATTTT. Translated: CASSSGTSGDTQYF. The whole variable domain, remainder taken from reference TRBV5-1 and TRBJ2-3, is KAGVTQTPRYLIKTRGQQVTLSCSPISGHRSVSWYQQTPGQGLQFLFEYFSETQRNKGNFPGRFSGRQFSNSRSEMNVSTLELGDSALYLCASSSGTSGDTQYFGPGTRLTVL.

The rearrangement links TRBV10-3 to TRBJ2-5, with D possibly matching TRBD2 (5 bases). The CDR3 has 16 residues. Germline lookup yields CDR1 ENHRY and CDR2 SYGVKD. V lost 2 bases and J 1 base, leaving 14 bases between the germline ends. The CDR3 sequence is CAISEGGRRPQETQYF. The CDR3 DNA is TGTGCCATCAGTGAGGGAGGTAGAAGGCCCCAAGAGACCCAGTACTTC.

The V gene is TRBV7-2, the J gene TRBJ1-1; D is uncertain. CDR3 size: 12 residues. Trimming cost V 2 bases and J 5 bases, with 6 bases left between them. Germline V gives CDR1 SGHTA, CDR2 FQGNSA. The CDR3 DNA reads as TGTGCCAGCAGCTTAAGGGAGACTGAAGCTTTCTTT. It yields the protein CASSLRETEAFF.

The chain's CDR3 is CASSLGLAGYLSSYNEQFF. The CDR3 DNA reads TGTGCCAGCAGCTTGGGACTAGCGGGATATCTGAGCTCCTACAATGAGCAGTTCTTC. The chain joins TRBV21-1 to TRBJ2-1; the listed D gene, TRBD2, was not tested against the DNA. TRBV21-1 is an annotated pseudogene. This CDR3 is 19 amino acids long.